The 21 T cell receptor beta chains below come from one sample, sequenced in a study of T cell responses to AZD1222 COVID-19 vaccine. TCRdb keeps only in-frame clones here, not all; method: immunoSEQ multiplex PCR. The profile covers 150,000 or so clones, with 85% to 95% appearing a single time and around 1.5% taken by the ten largest. The sample here was peripheral blood, taken 28 days after the second AZD1222 dose. The source of these receptors is an adult who received the AZD1222 COVID-19 vaccine.

The genes are TRBV2 and TRBJ1-2; 9 bases align to TRBD1. This CDR3 region has 18 residues. Germline assignment: CDR1 SNHLY and CDR2 FYNNEI. The trim removed 6 bases at V and 7 bases at J, leaving 21 bases unmatched. CDR3 loop: CASRIARDRVGPLGGYTF. The CDR3, as DNA: TGTGCCAGCAGGATAGCCCGGGACAGGGTAGGCCCCTTGGGTGGCTACACCTTC.

J is TRBJ2-5 and V is TRBV6-1, with 7 bases that match TRBD1. Unmatched junction bases numbered 3, after V lost 3 bases and J lost 2 bases. Germline loops: CDR1 MNHNS, CDR2 SASEGT. The CDR3 is 14 residues long. The CDR3 reads CASSDGRGQETQYF. The CDR3 nucleotides read TGTGCCAGCAGTGACGGCAGGGGGCAAGAGACCCAGTACTTC.

This sequence joins TRBV6-5 and TRBJ2-7; D may be TRBD1 (5 bases). Germline-derived CDR1 and CDR2 are MNHEY and SVGAGI. V lost 5 bases and J 4 bases, leaving 15 bases between the germline ends. The CDR3 is made up of 14 amino acids. The CDR3, as DNA: TGTGCCAGCAGTCCCAGTTGGGGCCTTTACGAGCAGTACTTC. It specifies CASSPSWGLYEQYF.

This clone was detected only once. This chain joins TRBV2 and TRBJ2-3, with D perhaps matching TRBD1 (5 bases). Germline-derived CDR1 and CDR2 are SNHLY and FYNNEI. V lost 6 bases, J lost 0 bases, and 13 bases lay in between. This CDR3 has 15 residues. CDR3 in amino acids: CASRRDRRSTDTQYF. CDR3 DNA: TGTGCCAGCAGACGTGACAGACGTAGCACAGATACGCAGTATTTT.

This rearrangement joins TRBV28 to TRBJ1-5, with 9 bases fitting TRBD1. The CDR3 consists of 14 residues. The V and J ends lost 7 bases and 7 bases, in that order; junction bases with no gene match: 8. Germline V gives CDR1 MDHEN, CDR2 SYDVKM. Here the CDR3 DNA reads TGTGCCAGCAACCGGGACAGGGTTTGGCAGCCCCAGCATTTT. This gives the protein CASNRDRVWQPQHF.

The count of this clone is one. The rearrangement uses TRBV7-9 and TRBJ2-7; D is possibly TRBD1 (5 bases). Per germline, CDR1 SEHNR and CDR2 FQNEAQ (reference sequence). This CDR3 has 12 residues. V gave up 5 bases and J gave up 3 bases, with 8 bases separating them. The CDR3 DNA is TGTGCCAGCAGCCAGGGCCTCTACGAGCAGTACTTC. Its translation: CASSQGLYEQYF.

The chain recombines TRBV7-9 with TRBJ2-2, with D possibly TRBD2 on 6 matching bases. Trimming took off 4 bases at V and 3 bases at J, with 12 bases between the two ends. Per the germline V gene, CDR1 is SEHNR and CDR2 is FQNEAQ (reference sequence). The CDR3 sequence is 15 residues long. This CDR3 reads CASSSGGTYTGELFF. CDR3 nucleotides: TGTGCCAGCAGCTCCGGCGGGACTTACACCGGGGAGCTGTTTTTT.

The chain couples TRBV11-2 to TRBJ1-5, with D tentatively TRBD1 (5 bases). This CDR3 has 15 residues. The V gene's germline CDR1 is SGHAT and CDR2 FQNNGV. The V gene lost 5 bases and the J gene lost 0 bases, with 11 bases spanning the gap. The CDR3 bases are TGTGCCAGCAGCGCCCATGGGGCTAGCAATCAGCCCCAGCATTTT. The encoded protein is CASSAHGASNQPQHF.

V and J are TRBV30 and TRBJ1-2, with D unclear. Germline-derived CDR1 and CDR2 are GTSNPN and SVGIG (reference sequence). Trimming cost V 2 bases and J 8 bases, with 12 bases left between them. This CDR3 spans 12 amino acids. The CDR3 nucleotides are TGTGCCTGGAGTCCCAGCCTGGGAGGCTACACCTTC. Residues: CAWSPSLGGYTF. Complete variable domain (other parts from reference TRBV30 and TRBJ1-2): SQTIHQWPATLVQPVGSPLSLECTVEGTSNPNLYWYRQAAGRGLQLLFYSVGIGQISSEVPQNLSASRPQDRQFILSSKKLLLSDSGFYLCAWSPSLGGYTFGSGTRLTVV.

This clone was detected only a few times. CDR3 residues: CASSLGTGEGYTF. DNA for the CDR3: TGCGCCAGCAGCTTGGGGACAGGGGAAGGCTACACCTTC. This chain links TRBV5-1 with TRBJ1-2, with 9 bases matching TRBD1. Germline CDR1 is SGHRS and CDR2 is YFSETQ. Germline trimming cut 0 bases from V and 8 bases from J; bases unmatched to any gene: 2. The CDR3 runs 13 residues.

CDR3 in DNA: TGTGCCAGCTCACCACAGGGAGGCGGCAATCAGCCCCAGCATTTT. Protein product: CASSPQGGGNQPQHF. The V call is TRBV18, the J call TRBJ1-5, with D hard to call. The CDR3 loop spans 15 amino acids. Germline values: CDR1 KGHSH, CDR2 LQKENI. The V gene lost 1 base and the J gene lost 2 bases, with 9 bases spanning the gap.

The chain joins TRBV5-1 to TRBJ1-1, with TRBD1 matching 8 bases. Germline V CDR1 and CDR2: SGHRS, YFSETQ. V dropped 7 bases and J dropped 0; count of bases not matched to a gene: 5. This CDR3 is 14 amino acids long. CDR3 sequence reads: CASSYRGLNTEAFF. CDR3 in DNA: TGCGCCAGCTCCTACAGGGGGTTGAACACTGAAGCTTTCTTT.

This chain uses TRBV7-2 with TRBJ2-7; 7 nucleotides match TRBD2. V lost 0 bases, J lost 7 bases, and 6 bases stayed unmatched. Germline CDR1 reads SGHTA; CDR2 reads FQGNSA. This CDR3 has 14 residues. The CDR3 DNA reads TGTGCCAGCAGCTTAGCGGACGGGAGGAATGAGCAGTACTTC. Translated: CASSLADGRNEQYF.

The V and J genes are TRBV7-7 and TRBJ2-3; D might be TRBD1 (6 bases). CDR1 is SSHAT, CDR2 FNYEAQ, per germline (reference sequence). The CDR3 is made up of 13 amino acids. Deletions cut 4 bases from V and 3 bases from J, with 8 bases between. The CDR3 DNA reads as TGTGCCAGCAGCTCCGGACAGACAGATACGCAGTATTTT. Protein product: CASSSGQTDTQYF.

The chain recombines TRBV2 with TRBJ1-2; D ambiguous. CDR1 SNHLY and CDR2 FYNNEI come from the germline V gene. V lost 4 bases to trimming and J lost 2 bases, with 8 bases between them. The CDR3 sequence is 13 residues long. The CDR3 DNA reads as TGTGCCAGCAGTGGAGGCGTCAACTATGGCTACACCTTC. As protein: CASSGGVNYGYTF.

The V call is TRBV7-8, the J call TRBJ2-7; 7 bases agree with TRBD2. Per germline, CDR1 SGHVS and CDR2 FQNEAQ. The CDR3 has 14 amino acids. V gave up 2 bases and J gave up 6 bases; unmatched junction bases: 7. CDR3 nucleotide sequence: TGTGCCAGCAGCTTATCAGGGAGGGGCAGCGAGCAGTACTTC. This gives the protein CASSLSGRGSEQYF.

As concerns this clone: At the DNA level, this CDR3 is encoded by other sequences in the same sample as well. CDR3 nucleotide sequence: TGCGCCAGCAGCCAAGTCGATTTGATTAGCACAGATACGCAGTATTTT. This sequence encodes CASSQVDLISTDTQYF. The chain joins TRBV4-1 to TRBJ2-3; D call uncertain. This CDR3 has 16 residues. Germline loops: CDR1 MGHRA, CDR2 YSYEKL. The ends were cut back, 1 base at V and 0 bases at J, with 11 bases in the middle.

The chain is built from TRBV30 and TRBJ1-3; D not certain. Trimming removed 2 bases at V and 0 bases at J, with 17 bases between. The CDR3 is 17 amino acids. Germline CDR1 reads GTSNPN; CDR2 reads SVGIG (reference sequence). CDR3 region: CAWSPTPSRSSGNTIYF. CDR3 in DNA: TGTGCCTGGAGTCCCACCCCCAGCCGGAGCTCTGGAAACACCATATATTTT.

V usage is TRBV28 and J usage is TRBJ2-3; TRBD1 might be the D (5 bases). Germline V gene data show CDR1 as MDHEN and CDR2 as SYDVKM. V dropped 5 bases and J dropped 2 bases, with 8 bases sitting between them. This CDR3 region has 13 residues. The CDR3 here is CASSPTDTDTQYF. The CDR3 region has the DNA TGTGCCAGCAGTCCGACAGACACAGATACGCAGTATTTT.

This clone appeared once. The chain carries TRBV20-1 and TRBJ2-7; no firm D call. The ends were cut back, 3 bases at V and 1 base at J, with 4 bases in the middle. CDR1 DFQATT and CDR2 SNEGSKA come from the germline V gene (reference sequence). CDR3 length: 11 residues. The CDR3 DNA follows: TGCAGTGCTAGCAGGTCCTACGAGCAGTACTTC. Translated, it gives CSASRSYEQYF.

The chain carries TRBV5-1 and TRBJ2-2; 7 bases agree with TRBD1. Trimming removed 2 bases from V and 0 bases from J; junction bases left unmatched: 1. The germline CDR1 and CDR2 sequences are SGHRS and YFSETQ. This CDR3 spans 15 amino acids. CDR3 DNA: TGCGCCAGCAGCTTTGGGACAGCGAACACCGGGGAGCTGTTTTTT. This gives the protein CASSFGTANTGELFF.